Below, 26 T cell receptor beta chains from the same sample are listed, as sequenced in a study of T cells after yellow fever vaccination. TCRdb re-derived calls from the 5' RACE reads in MiXCR, one entry per CDR3 protein. The table lists 250,000 to 300,000 distinct CDR3 sequences, 5.2% of them singletons, with around 3.5% in the top ten. Material: CD4+ T cells sorted from PBMCs, obtained on the day of the yellow fever booster vaccination. These receptors originate from a man aged 18 to 29 who received the YFV17D yellow fever vaccine.

The chain combines TRBV18 with TRBJ1-1; 11 positions agree with TRBD1. The CDR3 contains 15 residues. Per germline, CDR1 KGHSH and CDR2 LQKENI. V lost 3 bases, J lost 1 base, and 1 base stayed unmatched. The CDR3 DNA follows: TGTGCCAGCTCACCGGGGACAGGGGGGAACACTGAAGCTTTCTTT. This codes for CASSPGTGGNTEAFF.

This clonotype was recorded many times. The chain links TRBV9 to TRBJ1-6; D not resolved. Germline CDR1 and CDR2: SGDLS and YYNGEE. With 0 bases removed from V and 10 bases from J, the gap between germline ends came to 8 bases. This CDR3 contains 13 residues. Written as DNA, the CDR3 is TGTGCCAGCAGCGTAGCTTCTAGCTCACCCCTCCACTTT. Translated, it gives CASSVASSSPLHF.

This clonotype was seen only a few times. This chain uses TRBV5-1 with TRBJ2-3, with D tentatively TRBD1 or TRBD2 (5 bases each). The CDR3 is made up of 16 amino acids. From germline, CDR1 is SGHRS and CDR2 YFSETQ. Between the trimmed V and J ends, which lost 0 bases and 2 bases, there was a span of 13 bases. The CDR3 sequence is CASSLGDLAHTDTQYF. In DNA, the CDR3 is TGCGCCAGCAGCTTGGGGGACCTGGCCCACACAGATACGCAGTATTTT. Combining the CDR3 with reference TRBV5-1 and TRBJ2-3 gives the whole variable domain KAGVTQTPRYLIKTRGQQVTLSCSPISGHRSVSWYQQTPGQGLQFLFEYFSETQRNKGNFPGRFSGRQFSNSRSEMNVSTLELGDSALYLCASSLGDLAHTDTQYFGPGTRLTVL.

This clonotype was detected a few times. The V gene is TRBV12-3 or TRBV12-4, the J gene TRBJ2-3; 7 bases fit TRBD2. There are 16 residues in the CDR3. V trimming: 1 base; J trimming: 1 base; junction bases outside the gene matches: 5. CDR3 amino acids: CASSLGGGGGTDTQYF. CDR3 DNA sequence: TGTGCCAGCAGTTTAGGCGGCGGGGGAGGCACAGATACGCAGTATTTT.

This clonotype was detected only a few times. A read error may account for a junction end that differs from germline. This chain uses TRBV4-1 with TRBJ2-1, with TRBD2 matching over 8 bases. The CDR3 loop spans 14 amino acids. Germline CDR1 and CDR2: MGHRA and YSYEKL. CDR3 sequence: CAISQAPYGTRQFF. The CDR3 nucleotides read TGCGCCATCAGCCAAGCGCCTTACGGGACTAGGCAGTTCTTC.

This chain links TRBV29-1 with TRBJ1-5, with D perhaps matching TRBD1 (5 bases). The germline V gene has CDR1 SQVTM and CDR2 ANQGSEA. The CDR3 is 13 amino acids. The germline V and J ends were trimmed by 2 bases and 2 bases, with 7 bases remaining between them. CDR3 sequence (DNA): TGCAGCGTTGAAATAGGGGGCAATCAGCCCCAGCATTTT. This translates into CSVEIGGNQPQHF.

This clonotype was seen at least ten times. This sequence joins TRBV10-3 and TRBJ2-1; 8 bases agree with TRBD1. V shed 3 bases, J shed 8 bases, and the junction held 18 bases outside the gene matches. The CDR3 consists of 18 residues. CDR1 is ENHRY, CDR2 SYGVKD, per germline. The CDR3 nucleotides read TGTGCCATCAGTGAAACACCCTTGACAGGGGCCTCGAGGGATGAGCAGTTCTTC. Translated: CAISETPLTGASRDEQFF.

The rearrangement links TRBV10-3 to TRBJ1-2, with TRBD1 matching over 7 bases. Germline CDR1 reads ENHRY; CDR2 reads SYGVKD. The J segment lost 1 base and the V segment lost 6 bases, leaving 5 bases of the junction unmatched. The CDR3 sequence is 14 residues long. The CDR3, as DNA: TGTGCCATCAGGGGGACAGTCATTAACTATGGCTACACCTTC. It yields the protein CAIRGTVINYGYTF.

This clonotype was recorded a few times. CDR3 in amino acids: CASSLGTLGNGELFF. For the CDR3, the DNA is TGCGCCAGCAGCTTGGGGACGTTGGGCAACGGGGAGCTGTTTTTT. The chain combines TRBV5-1 with TRBJ2-2; no firm D call. The V end lost 0 bases, the J end lost 7 bases, and 13 bases lay between the germline ends. Germline V gene data show CDR1 as SGHRS and CDR2 as YFSETQ. The CDR3 totals 15 residues.

Concerning this clonotype: At one end, the junction sequence differs from germline, possibly due to a read error. The J gene is TRBJ1-2, the V gene TRBV12-3 or TRBV12-4; no clear D gene. The CDR3 loop spans 12 amino acids. The CDR3 here is CGSSLEGYGYTF. CDR3 nucleotides: TGTGGCAGCAGCTTGGAAGGCTATGGCTACACCTTC.

The rearrangement links TRBV7-7 to TRBJ1-1; no clear D gene. V was clipped by 5 bases and J by 1 base, with 14 bases between them. Per germline, CDR1 SSHAT and CDR2 FNYEAQ (reference sequence). The length of the CDR3 is 15 residues. The CDR3 reads CASSPGPLKNTEAFF. CDR3 coding DNA: TGTGCCAGCAGCCCAGGCCCCTTGAAGAACACTGAAGCTTTCTTT.

This clonotype was seen more than once but under ten times. The chain combines TRBV7-2 with TRBJ2-5; TRBD1 agrees at 9 bases. Germline assignment: CDR1 SGHTA and CDR2 FQGNSA. The CDR3 extends over 14 amino acids. V shed 5 bases and J 5 bases; nucleotides not matched to a gene: 6. In DNA, the CDR3 is TGTGCCAGCAGCACGGACAGGGGTAGGGAGACCCAGTACTTC. It specifies CASSTDRGRETQYF.

This clonotype was observed a few times. The chain has TRBV18 and TRBJ2-7, with 9 bases fitting TRBD1. The CDR3 totals 15 residues. Germline loops: CDR1 KGHSH, CDR2 LQKENI. Trimming cost V 0 bases and J 6 bases; bases outside gene matches: 6. CDR3 protein: CASSPPTGGFGEQYV. The DNA for the CDR3 is TGTGCCAGCTCACCACCTACAGGGGGCTTTGGCGAGCAGTACGTC.

This clonotype was detected only a few times. The CDR3 DNA sequence: TGTGCCAGCAGAGGGACAGGGAAACAGCCCCAGCATTTT. It encodes CASRGTGKQPQHF. The rearrangement joins TRBV12-3 or TRBV12-4 to TRBJ1-5; TRBD1 matches 9 bases. The V gene end was trimmed by 6 bases and the J gene end by 7 bases; junction bases not matched to a gene: 4. The CDR3 contains 13 residues.

This clonotype was observed at least ten times. V gene TRBV21-1 combines with J gene TRBJ2-1; TRBD2, as called in the table, went unchecked against the DNA. TRBV21-1 is reported as a pseudogene. The CDR3 runs 18 residues. The CDR3 bases are TGTGCCAGCAGCAAAAGAGGGAATAGCGGGGGGCCATTGGGTGAGCAGTTCTTC. Translated: CASSKRGNSGGPLGEQFF.

This clonotype was detected a few times. The rearrangement links TRBV28 to TRBJ2-3; 8 bases align to TRBD2. CDR1 MDHEN and CDR2 SYDVKM come from the germline V gene. With V trimmed by 6 bases and J by 5 bases, 7 bases remained unmatched. This CDR3 comprises 14 residues. The CDR3 region has the DNA TGTGCCAGCAGACCGGGGGGGGGCGTAGATACGCAGTATTTT. Translated: CASRPGGGVDTQYF.

The chain couples TRBV6-5 to TRBJ2-3, with 7 bases identical to TRBD1. In germline, CDR1 is MNHEY, CDR2 SVGAGI. Trimming cost V 2 bases and J 1 base; bases outside gene matches: 3. The length of the CDR3 is 15 residues. The CDR3 region is CASSYTGEGTDTQYF. In DNA, the CDR3 is TGTGCCAGCAGTTACACAGGGGAAGGCACAGATACGCAGTATTTT.

The chain has TRBV6-2 or TRBV6-3 and TRBJ1-5; no reliable D call. Between the trimmed V and J ends, which lost 0 bases and 1 base, there was a span of 13 bases. CDR1 is MNHEY, CDR2 SVGEGT, per germline. CDR3 size: 17 residues. The CDR3 nucleotides are TGTGCCAGCAGTTACTCTTTGCGGGGTGGGAGCAATCAGCCCCAGCATTTT. Protein sequence: CASSYSLRGGSNQPQHF.

This clonotype was counted at least ten times. The rearrangement uses TRBV18 and TRBJ2-7, with 9 bases aligning to TRBD1. Trimming removed 6 bases from V and 6 bases from J; junction bases left unmatched: 9. This CDR3 has 14 amino acids. Germline CDR1 and CDR2: KGHSH and LQKENI. The chain's CDR3 is CASSPGTGRSEQYV. CDR3 coding DNA: TGTGCCAGCTCCCCCGGGACAGGGCGGAGCGAGCAGTACGTC.

This clonotype was recorded many times. The chain uses TRBV29-1 and TRBJ2-1, with D unclear. Germline V gene sequence: CDR1 SQVTM, CDR2 ANQGSEA. The V end lost 4 bases, the J end lost 4 bases, and 14 bases lay between the germline ends. The CDR3 sequence is 14 residues long. DNA for the CDR3: TGCAGCGTTGTCCAGTTTCTTCTATACAATGAGCAGTTCTTC. Its protein product is CSVVQFLLYNEQFF.

The chain joins TRBV3-1 to TRBJ1-4; unclear D gene. This CDR3 is built from 13 residues. V shed 5 bases and J shed 8 bases, with 12 bases lying between them. Germline lookup yields CDR1 LGHDT and CDR2 YNNKEL (reference sequence). CDR3 nucleotide sequence: TGTGCCAGCAGCTTAGGCACGGGGGAAAAACTGTTTTTT. Protein product: CASSLGTGEKLFF.

This clonotype was detected a few times. The chain links TRBV7-2 to TRBJ1-4, with D perhaps matching TRBD1 (6 bases). The CDR3 sequence is 15 residues long. Trimming cost V 8 bases and J 0 bases, with 13 bases left between them. The germline CDR1 and CDR2 sequences are SGHTA and FQGNSA. For the CDR3, the DNA is TGTGCCAGCTTACAGGGACATGCAACTAATGAAAAACTGTTTTTT. Translated: CASLQGHATNEKLFF.

A few counts support this clonotype. The genes are TRBV4-1 and TRBJ1-3; D not certain. The germline V gene has CDR1 MGHRA and CDR2 YSYEKL. The CDR3 length is 19 residues. The V and J ends lost 2 bases and 0 bases respectively, with 20 bases between them. The CDR3 here is CASSQRRGGSRSSGNTIYF. The CDR3 DNA reads TGCGCCAGCAGCCAACGACGAGGTGGCTCCCGGAGCTCTGGAAACACCATATATTTT.

The rearrangement links TRBV19 to TRBJ2-3, with 8 bases lining up with TRBD2. This CDR3 is 14 amino acids long. Germline V lookup: CDR1 LNHDA, CDR2 SQIVND (reference sequence). V trimming: 7 bases; J trimming: 4 bases; junction bases outside the gene matches: 7. CDR3 sequence: CASTLSGGSDTQYF. As DNA, the CDR3 is TGTGCCAGTACCCTAAGCGGGGGCTCAGATACGCAGTATTTT.

This rearrangement joins TRBV10-3 to TRBJ1-2; D uncertain. Germline V CDR1 and CDR2: ENHRY, SYGVKD. Trimming removed 7 bases from V and 8 bases from J, with 11 bases in between. CDR3 length equals 11 residues. CDR3: CAITQSGGYTF. The CDR3 nucleotides are TGTGCCATCACCCAGAGCGGGGGCTACACCTTC.

This clonotype was picked up a small number of times. This rearrangement joins TRBV4-1 to TRBJ2-3, with D tentatively TRBD1 or TRBD2 (6 bases each). V dropped 3 bases and J dropped 0 bases, with 16 bases sitting between them. The CDR3 runs to 17 residues. Germline V gene sequence: CDR1 MGHRA, CDR2 YSYEKL. CDR3 in amino acids: CASSQPGRGRSTDTQYF. As DNA, the CDR3 is TGCGCCAGCAGCCAGCCGGGTCGGGGGCGTAGCACAGATACGCAGTATTTT.